The 2 T cell receptor beta chains below come from one sample, sequenced in a study of T cells in women clearing cervical HPV infection. Profiled with immunoSEQ multiplex PCR; TCRdb holds only in-frame clones, not every one. The sample has around 31,000 clones. Sequenced: blood buffy coat. All receptors derive from a woman aged 18 to 75 with a cervical HPV16 infection that either progressed to CIN3+ or cleared (not recorded which).

With regard to this clone: The sequenced fragment ends 3 residues before the CDR3 boundary, so the rest is inferred from the germline J gene. The chain employs TRBV6-1 and TRBJ1-5; D not certain. V was shortened by 4 bases and J by 7 bases, with 14 bases between the two germline ends. This CDR3 comprises 14 residues. Germline CDR1 reads MNHNS; CDR2 reads SASEGT. Partial CDR3 DNA: TGTGCCAGCAGTGGGTCAAATCCAGGACAGCCC. Translation: CASSGSNPGQP. The whole CDR3 is CASSGSNPGQPQHF.

As regards this clone: The read ends 3 residues before the CDR3 terminus; that terminus is restored from the germline J gene. The gene calls are TRBV19 and TRBJ2-4, with D possibly TRBD1 on 5 matching bases. CDR3 size: 14 residues. Germline CDR1 and CDR2: LNHDA and SQIVND (reference sequence). The part of the CDR3 DNA that was read is TGTGCCAGTCAAACAGGCCCCGGTTACTATGGT. This codes for CASQTGPGYYG. In full, the CDR3 reads CASQTGPGYYGQYF.